The next 5 T cell receptor beta chains were all read from a single sample in a study of CD8+CD57+ T cells in acquired aplastic anemia. The study profiled TCR beta VDJ and CDR3 using genomic DNA as template. MiXCR was run by TCRdb on the reads, yielding one entry per CDR3 protein. The data hold under 150,000 distinct CDR3 sequences, with 35% to 50% observed a single time. The specimen was sorted CD4+, CD8+, or CD8+CD57+ T cells (not recorded which) from PBMCs. Receptors originate from a human donor in good health, serving as a control.

The chain has TRBV2 and TRBJ1-1; D gene unclear. Trimming left V 8 bases short and J 0 bases short, with 13 bases between. The CDR3 totals 14 residues. Germline V CDR1 and CDR2: SNHLY, FYNNEI. The CDR3 nucleotides read TGTGCCAGCCGCCTGTCCGGGATGAACACTGAAGCTTTCTTT. Its protein product is CASRLSGMNTEAFF.

The V call is TRBV19, the J call TRBJ2-5, with D maybe TRBD2 (6 bases). Germline V CDR1 and CDR2: LNHDA, SQIVND (reference sequence). Deletions cut 6 bases from V and 6 bases from J, with 14 bases between. The CDR3 extends over 13 amino acids. The CDR3 DNA reads as TGTGCCAGTAGCCCAACGGGGGAGCAGACCCAGTACTTC. Its translation: CASSPTGEQTQYF.

This clonotype was recorded a few times. The chain couples TRBV6-6 to TRBJ1-4; D remains ambiguous. The V gene's germline CDR1 is MNHNY and CDR2 SVGAGI (reference sequence). The V end lost 9 bases, the J end lost 3 bases, and 11 bases lay between the germline ends. The CDR3 has 13 amino acids. The CDR3: CASTRGANEKLFF. The CDR3 DNA is TGTGCCAGTACCCGAGGAGCTAATGAAAAACTGTTTTTT.

This clonotype has at least ten counts. The junction departs from germline at one end; a sequencing error may be responsible. V usage is TRBV6-1 and J usage is TRBJ1-5; D gene unclear. Germline-derived CDR1 and CDR2 are MNHNS and SASEGT. This CDR3 spans 15 amino acids. The DNA for the CDR3 is TGTGCCAGCAGTCGTGGGTTGGACCGCAATCAGCTCCAGCATTTT. Translating it yields CASSRGLDRNQLQHF.

The count of this clonotype is one. The junction does not match germline at one end; this may be a read error. The chain joins TRBV3-1 to TRBJ2-2; D possibly corresponds to TRBD2 (6 bases). CDR3 size: 13 residues. CDR1 and CDR2 from the germline V gene are LGHDT and YNNKEL (reference sequence). Here the CDR3 DNA reads TGTGCCAGCAGCCAGAATGAGTTCGGGGGGCTGTTTTTT. It is translated as CASSQNEFGGLFF.